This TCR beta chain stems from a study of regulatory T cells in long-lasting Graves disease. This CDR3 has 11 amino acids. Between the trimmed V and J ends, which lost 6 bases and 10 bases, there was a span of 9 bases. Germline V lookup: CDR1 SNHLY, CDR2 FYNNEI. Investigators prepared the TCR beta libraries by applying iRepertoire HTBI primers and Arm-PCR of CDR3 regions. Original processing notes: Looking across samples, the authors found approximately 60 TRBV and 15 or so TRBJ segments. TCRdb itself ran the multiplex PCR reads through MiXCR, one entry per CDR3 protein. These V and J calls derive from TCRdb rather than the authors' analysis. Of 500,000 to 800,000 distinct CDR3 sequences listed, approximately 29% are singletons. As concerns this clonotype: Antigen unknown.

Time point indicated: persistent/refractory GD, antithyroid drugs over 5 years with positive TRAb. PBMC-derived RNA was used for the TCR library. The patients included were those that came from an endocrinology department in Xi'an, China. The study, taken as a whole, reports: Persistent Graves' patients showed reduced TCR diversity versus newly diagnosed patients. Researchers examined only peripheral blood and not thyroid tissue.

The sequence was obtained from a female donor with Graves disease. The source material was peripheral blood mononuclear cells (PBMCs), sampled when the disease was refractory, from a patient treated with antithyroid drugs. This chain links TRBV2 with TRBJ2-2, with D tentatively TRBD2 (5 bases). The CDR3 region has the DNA TGTGCCAGCAGCCTGACTAAGGAGCTGTTTTTT. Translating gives CASSLTKELFF.